This T cell receptor beta chain was captured by sequencing in a study of response to subunit inactivated influenza vaccine. TCRdb analysed the RT-PCR reads with MiXCR anew, one entry per CDR3 protein. This sample has roughly 540,000 distinct CDR3 sequences; approximately 20% occur once, and the top ten carry under 3.5%. This CDR3 has 15 amino acids. Trimming took 0 bases from V and 1 from J, leaving 7 bases between them. Germline V gene data show CDR1 as LNHNV and CDR2 as YYDKDF (reference sequence). Another study also made use of these data, one on T cells expressing NK-cell markers. This second study says: Production of TCR beta cDNA relied on 5'RACE template switching with UMIs. All TCR beta repertoires analysed originated from sorted CD3+CD56+NKG2C+, CD3+CD56+NKG2C- and CD3+CD56-NKG2C+ T cells. Roughly 1.0-7.0% of CD8+ T cells in more than five donors belonged to dominant NKG2C+ clonotypes. Unclear, still, was the HCMV specificity of the expanded NKG2C+ T cell clones.

The sequence was obtained from a man aged 45-60 years who received an inactivated influenza vaccine. The chain employs TRBV15 and TRBJ2-1; D is uncertain. The sample was CD4+ T cells sorted from PBMCs, taken 12 days after vaccination. DNA of the CDR3: TGTGCCACCAGCAGAGATTCTGTTTCCTACAATGAGCAGTTCTTC. This encodes CATSRDSVSYNEQFF.